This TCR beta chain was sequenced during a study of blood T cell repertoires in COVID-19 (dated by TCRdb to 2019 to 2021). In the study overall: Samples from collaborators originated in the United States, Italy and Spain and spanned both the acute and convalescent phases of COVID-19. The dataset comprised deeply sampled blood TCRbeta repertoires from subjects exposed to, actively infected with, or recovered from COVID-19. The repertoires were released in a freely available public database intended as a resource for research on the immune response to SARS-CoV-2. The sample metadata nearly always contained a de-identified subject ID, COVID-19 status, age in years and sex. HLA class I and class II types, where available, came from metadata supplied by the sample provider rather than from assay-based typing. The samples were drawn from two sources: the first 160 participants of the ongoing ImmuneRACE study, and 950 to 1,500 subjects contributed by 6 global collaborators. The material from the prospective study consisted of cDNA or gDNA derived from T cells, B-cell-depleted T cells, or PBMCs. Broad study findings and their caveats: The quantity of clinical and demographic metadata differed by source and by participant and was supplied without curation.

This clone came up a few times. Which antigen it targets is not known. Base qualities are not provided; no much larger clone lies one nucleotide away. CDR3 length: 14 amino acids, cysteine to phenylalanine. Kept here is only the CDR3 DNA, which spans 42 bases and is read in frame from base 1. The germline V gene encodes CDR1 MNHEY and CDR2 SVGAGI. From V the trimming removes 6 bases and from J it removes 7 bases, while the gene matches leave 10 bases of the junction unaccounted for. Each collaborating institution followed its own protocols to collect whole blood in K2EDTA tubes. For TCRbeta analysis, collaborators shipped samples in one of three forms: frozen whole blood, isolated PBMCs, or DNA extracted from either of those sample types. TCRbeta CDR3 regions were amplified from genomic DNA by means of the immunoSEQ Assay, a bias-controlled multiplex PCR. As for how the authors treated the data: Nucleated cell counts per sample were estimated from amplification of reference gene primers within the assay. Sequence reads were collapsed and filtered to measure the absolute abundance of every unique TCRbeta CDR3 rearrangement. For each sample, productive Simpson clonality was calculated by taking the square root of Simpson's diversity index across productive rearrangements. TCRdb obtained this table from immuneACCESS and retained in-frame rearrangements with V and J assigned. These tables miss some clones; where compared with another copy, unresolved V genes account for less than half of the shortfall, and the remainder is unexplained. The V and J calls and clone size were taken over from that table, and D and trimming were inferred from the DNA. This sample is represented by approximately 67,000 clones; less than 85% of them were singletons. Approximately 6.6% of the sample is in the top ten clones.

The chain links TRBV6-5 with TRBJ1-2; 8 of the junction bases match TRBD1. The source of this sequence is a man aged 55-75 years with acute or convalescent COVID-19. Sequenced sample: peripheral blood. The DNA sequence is TGTGCCAGCAGCGTAAAACAGGGGGTAGGTGGCTACACCTTC. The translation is CASSVKQGVGGYTF.